The text below deals with one T cell receptor (beta chain). This record comes from a study of cytomegalovirus exposure and HLA in healthy donors. Study in general: Of 350 to 400 genotyped donors, more than 65% grouped in the Caucasian-associated ancestry cluster.

Each of the donors was a healthy bone marrow donor. CDR1 and CDR2 from the germline V gene are SGHRS and YFSETQ. This CDR3 is built from 16 residues. Trimming took 4 bases from V and 2 from J, leaving 18 bases between them. The primer mix had 60 Vbeta and 13 Jbeta primers. Produced via immunoSEQ multiplex PCR; TCRdb's table is partial and in-frame only. This sample's table has approximately 47,000 clones. The receptor comes from a male donor in good health and CMV-seronegative. The chain joins TRBV5-1 to TRBJ1-1; maybe TRBD1 (6 bases). The source material was PBMCs. The CDR3 bases are TGCGCCAGCAGCCAAAAAACAGGGAGCGGAAACACTGAAGCTTTCTTT. This gives the protein CASSQKTGSGNTEAFF. Full variable domain (rest looked up from reference TRBV5-1 and TRBJ1-1): KAGVTQTPRYLIKTRGQQVTLSCSPISGHRSVSWYQQTPGQGLQFLFEYFSETQRNKGNFPGRFSGRQFSNSRSEMNVSTLELGDSALYLCASSQKTGSGNTEAFFGQGTRLTVV.